The 2 T cell receptor beta chains listed next were all sequenced from one sample in a study of OX40 agonist ivuxolimab in advanced cancers. Repertoires were generated with immunoSEQ multiplex PCR, while TCRdb's copy carries only in-frame clones and drops some. The data contain roughly 38,000 clones, roughly 90% of them singletons. Material: CD4+ or CD8+ T cells sorted from blood, obtained in a trial of the OX40 agonist ivuxolimab. The receptors here all came from an adult with an advanced solid tumor such as melanoma, head and neck, liver or kidney cancer.

The chain combines TRBV27 with TRBJ2-5, with TRBD2 identical over 7 bases. Germline CDR1 reads MNHEY; CDR2 reads SMNVEV (reference sequence). The trim removed 5 bases at V and 5 bases at J, leaving 11 bases unmatched. This CDR3 is built from 15 residues. As DNA, the CDR3 is TGTGCCAGCAGTGCCCGGGACTACGCAGGGGAGACCCAGTACTTC. Residues: CASSARDYAGETQYF.

The V gene is TRBV27, the J gene TRBJ2-7, with 7 bases identical to TRBD2. With 5 bases clipped from V and 4 bases from J, the junction kept 2 bases outside the gene matches. Germline CDR1 is MNHEY and CDR2 is SMNVEV (reference sequence). The CDR3 consists of 12 residues. CDR3 bases: TGTGCCAGCAGTCAGGGAGGGTACGAGCAGTACTTC. Translating it yields CASSQGGYEQYF.